Listed here is a single T cell receptor (beta chain). At one of its ends the junction is not consistent with the germline gene, which may arise from a read error. This specimen belongs to a study of blood T cell repertoires in COVID-19. In the study overall: Acute-phase and convalescent COVID-19 samples originated in the United States, Italy and Spain.

Within 2 weeks before study entry, exposed participants met a COVID-19 case. Measured with immunoSEQ multiplex PCR; TCRdb has only the in-frame clones, and not every one. This table has 250,000 or so clones, approximately 89% appearing once. Sequencing was done on a sample of PBMCs or T cells enriched from blood (not recorded which). The origin of this receptor is a woman aged 40 to 50 who had been exposed to COVID-19.

The CDR3 DNA reads as TGTGCCAGCAGCGACAGGACAGGGGGGATGAACACTGAAGCTTTCTTT. Protein sequence: CASSDRTGGMNTEAFF. The chain employs TRBV5-1 and TRBJ1-1; 10 bases align to TRBD1. The V gene's germline CDR1 is SGHRS and CDR2 YFSETQ. CDR3 length equals 16 residues. Supplemented by reference TRBV5-1 and TRBJ1-1, the full variable domain reads KAGVTQTPRYLIKTRGQQVTLSCSPISGHRSVSWYQQTPGQGLQFLFEYFSETQRNKGNFPGRFSGRQFSNSRSEMNVSTLELGDSALYLCASSDRTGGMNTEAFFGQGTRLTVV.